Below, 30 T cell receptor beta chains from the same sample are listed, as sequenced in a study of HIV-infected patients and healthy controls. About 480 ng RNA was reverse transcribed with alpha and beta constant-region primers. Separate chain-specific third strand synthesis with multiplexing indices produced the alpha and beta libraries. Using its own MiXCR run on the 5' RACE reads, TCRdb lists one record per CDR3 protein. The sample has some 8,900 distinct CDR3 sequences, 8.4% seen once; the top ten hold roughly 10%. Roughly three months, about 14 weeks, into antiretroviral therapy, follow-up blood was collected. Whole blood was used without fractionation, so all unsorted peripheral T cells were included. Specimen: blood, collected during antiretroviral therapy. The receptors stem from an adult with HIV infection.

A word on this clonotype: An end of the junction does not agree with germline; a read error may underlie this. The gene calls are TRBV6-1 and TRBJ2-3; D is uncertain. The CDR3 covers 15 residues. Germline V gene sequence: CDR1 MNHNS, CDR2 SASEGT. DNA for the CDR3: TGTGCCAGCAGTGGGGCACCGCCAAGCAGAGATACGCAGTATTTT. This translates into CASSGAPPSRDTQYF.

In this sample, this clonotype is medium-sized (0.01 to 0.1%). The CDR3 spells CASSQDQSLADNEQFF. In nucleotides, the CDR3 is TGTGCCAGCAGCCAAGATCAAAGTCTAGCGGACAATGAGCAGTTCTTC. The chain recombines TRBV3-1 with TRBJ2-1; 7 bases match TRBD2. The CDR3 is 16 amino acids. The V gene end was trimmed by 0 bases and the J gene end by 5 bases; junction bases not matched to a gene: 7. Germline loops: CDR1 LGHDT, CDR2 YNNKEL (reference sequence).

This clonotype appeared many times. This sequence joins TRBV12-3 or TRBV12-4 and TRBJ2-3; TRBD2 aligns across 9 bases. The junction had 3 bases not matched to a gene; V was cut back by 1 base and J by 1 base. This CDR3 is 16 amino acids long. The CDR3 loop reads CASSLVRTSGTDTQYF. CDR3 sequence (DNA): TGTGCCAGCAGTTTAGTTCGGACTAGCGGCACAGATACGCAGTATTTT.

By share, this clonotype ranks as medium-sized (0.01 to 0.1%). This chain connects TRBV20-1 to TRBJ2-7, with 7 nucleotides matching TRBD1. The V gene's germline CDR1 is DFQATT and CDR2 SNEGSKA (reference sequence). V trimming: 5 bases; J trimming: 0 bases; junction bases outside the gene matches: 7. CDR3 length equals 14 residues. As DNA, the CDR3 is TGCAGTGCTCTGGAAGGGGGCGCCTCCTACGAGCAGTACTTC. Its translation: CSALEGGASYEQYF.

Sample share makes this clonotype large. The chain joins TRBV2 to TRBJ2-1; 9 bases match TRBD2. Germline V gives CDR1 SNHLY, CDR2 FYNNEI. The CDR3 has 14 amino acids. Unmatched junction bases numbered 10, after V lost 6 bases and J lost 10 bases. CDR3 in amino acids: CASRVLAGGTEQFF. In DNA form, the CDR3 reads TGTGCCAGCAGGGTCTTGGCGGGGGGGACCGAGCAGTTCTTC.

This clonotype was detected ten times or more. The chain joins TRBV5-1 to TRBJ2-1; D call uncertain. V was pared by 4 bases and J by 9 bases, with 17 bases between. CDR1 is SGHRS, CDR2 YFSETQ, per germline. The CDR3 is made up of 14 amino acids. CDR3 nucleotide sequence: TGCGCCAGCAGCCCCAACACTAAGCAGATTGAGCAGTTCTTC. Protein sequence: CASSPNTKQIEQFF. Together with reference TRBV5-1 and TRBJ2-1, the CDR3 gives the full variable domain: KAGVTQTPRYLIKTRGQQVTLSCSPISGHRSVSWYQQTPGQGLQFLFEYFSETQRNKGNFPGRFSGRQFSNSRSEMNVSTLELGDSALYLCASSPNTKQIEQFFGPGTRLTVL.

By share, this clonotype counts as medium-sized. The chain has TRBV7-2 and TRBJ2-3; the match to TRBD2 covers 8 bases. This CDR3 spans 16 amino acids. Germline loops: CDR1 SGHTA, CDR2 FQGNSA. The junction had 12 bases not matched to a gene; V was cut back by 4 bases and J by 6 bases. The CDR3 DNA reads TGTGCCAGCAGCTACCGACTAGGCGGCGGGGGGGATACGCAGTATTTT. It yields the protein CASSYRLGGGGDTQYF.

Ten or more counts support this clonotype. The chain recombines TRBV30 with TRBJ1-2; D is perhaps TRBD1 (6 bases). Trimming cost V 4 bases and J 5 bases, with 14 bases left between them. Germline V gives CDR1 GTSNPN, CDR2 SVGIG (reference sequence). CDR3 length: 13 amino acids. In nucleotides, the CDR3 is TGTGCCTGGAAGGGGGGGCGGAGGTATGGCTACACCTTC. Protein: CAWKGGRRYGYTF.

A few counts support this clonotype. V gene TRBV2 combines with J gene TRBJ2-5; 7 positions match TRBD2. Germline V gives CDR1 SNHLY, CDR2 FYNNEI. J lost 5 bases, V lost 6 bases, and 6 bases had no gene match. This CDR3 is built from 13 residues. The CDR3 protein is CASRQVAGETQYF. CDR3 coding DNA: TGTGCCAGCAGGCAGGTAGCGGGCGAGACCCAGTACTTC.

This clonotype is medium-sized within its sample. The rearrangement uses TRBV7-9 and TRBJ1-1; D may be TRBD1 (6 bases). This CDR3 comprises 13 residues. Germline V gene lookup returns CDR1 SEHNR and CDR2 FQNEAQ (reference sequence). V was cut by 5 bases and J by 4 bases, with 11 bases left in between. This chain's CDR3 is CASSRGATTEAFF. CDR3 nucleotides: TGTGCCAGCAGCCGGGGGGCTACCACTGAAGCTTTCTTT.

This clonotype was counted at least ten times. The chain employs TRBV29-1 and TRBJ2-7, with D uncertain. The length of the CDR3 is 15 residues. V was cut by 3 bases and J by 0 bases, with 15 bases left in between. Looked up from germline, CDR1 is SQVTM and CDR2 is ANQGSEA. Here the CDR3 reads CSVDDPYSDSYEQYF. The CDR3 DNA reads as TGCAGCGTTGATGACCCTTACTCTGACTCCTACGAGCAGTACTTC.

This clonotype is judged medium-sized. The CDR3 DNA follows: TGTGCCAGCAGCCACAGGGGGATAGCAGATACGCAGTATTTT. Amino acid sequence: CASSHRGIADTQYF. The V gene is TRBV28, the J gene TRBJ2-3; the match to TRBD1 covers 8 bases. There are 14 residues in the CDR3. Germline trimming cut 6 bases from V and 4 bases from J; bases unmatched to any gene: 6. Germline lookup yields CDR1 MDHEN and CDR2 SYDVKM.

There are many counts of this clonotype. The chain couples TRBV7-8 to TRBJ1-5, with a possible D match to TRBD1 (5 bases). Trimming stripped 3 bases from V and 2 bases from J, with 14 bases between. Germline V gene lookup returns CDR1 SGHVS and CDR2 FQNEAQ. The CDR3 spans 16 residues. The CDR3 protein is CASSFGFGDGNQPQHF. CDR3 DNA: TGTGCCAGCAGCTTCGGTTTCGGGGACGGCAATCAGCCCCAGCATTTT.

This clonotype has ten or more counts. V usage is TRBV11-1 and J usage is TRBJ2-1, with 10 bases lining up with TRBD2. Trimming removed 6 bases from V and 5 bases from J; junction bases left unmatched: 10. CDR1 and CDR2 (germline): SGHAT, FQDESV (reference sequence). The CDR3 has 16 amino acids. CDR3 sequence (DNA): TGTGCCAGCAGTTTCGCCGGGACTAGCGTTGACAATGAGCAGTTCTTC. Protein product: CASSFAGTSVDNEQFF.

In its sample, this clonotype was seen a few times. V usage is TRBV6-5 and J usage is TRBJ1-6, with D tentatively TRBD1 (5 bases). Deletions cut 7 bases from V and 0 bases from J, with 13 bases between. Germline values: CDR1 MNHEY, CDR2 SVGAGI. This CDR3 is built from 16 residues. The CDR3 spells CASTLLGDSYNSPLHF. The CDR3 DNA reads TGTGCCAGCACCTTACTGGGGGACTCCTATAATTCACCCCTCCACTTT.

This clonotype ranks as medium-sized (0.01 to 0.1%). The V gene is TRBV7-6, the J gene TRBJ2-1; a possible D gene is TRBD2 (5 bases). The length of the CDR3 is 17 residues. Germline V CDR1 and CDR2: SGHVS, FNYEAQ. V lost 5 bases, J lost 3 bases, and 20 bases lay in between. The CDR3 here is CASSPSFETRFYNEQFF. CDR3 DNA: TGTGCCAGCAGCCCCTCATTCGAAACTAGATTCTACAATGAGCAGTTCTTC.

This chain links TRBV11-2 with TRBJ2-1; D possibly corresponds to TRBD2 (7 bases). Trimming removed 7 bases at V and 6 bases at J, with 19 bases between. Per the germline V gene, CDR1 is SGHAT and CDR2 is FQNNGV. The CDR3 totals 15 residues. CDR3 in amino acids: CASTIEGGAFNEQFF. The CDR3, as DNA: TGTGCCAGCACTATCGAAGGGGGGGCATTCAATGAGCAGTTCTTC.

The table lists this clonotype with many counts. The CDR3 here is CASSLGDRVGSNEQYF. CDR3 nucleotide sequence: TGTGCCAGCAGTTTAGGGGACAGGGTAGGGTCGAACGAGCAGTACTTC. The chain links TRBV12-3 or TRBV12-4 to TRBJ2-7; 9 bases agree with TRBD1. Trimming took 1 base from V and 5 from J; bases not matched to a gene: 9. This CDR3 is 16 amino acids long.

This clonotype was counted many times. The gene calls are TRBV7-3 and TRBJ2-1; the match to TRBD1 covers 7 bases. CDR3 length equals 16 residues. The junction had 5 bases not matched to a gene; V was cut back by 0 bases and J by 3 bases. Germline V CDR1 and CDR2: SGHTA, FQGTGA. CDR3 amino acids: CASSLTPTGHYNEQFF. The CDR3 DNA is TGTGCCAGCAGCTTAACCCCGACAGGGCACTACAATGAGCAGTTCTTC.

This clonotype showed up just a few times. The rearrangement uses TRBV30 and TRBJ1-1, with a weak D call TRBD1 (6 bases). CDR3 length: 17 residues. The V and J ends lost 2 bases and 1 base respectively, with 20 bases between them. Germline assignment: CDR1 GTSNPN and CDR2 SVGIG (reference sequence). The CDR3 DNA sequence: TGTGCCTGGAGTCCCCGGGGGCAGATGACTTGGAACACTGAAGCTTTCTTT. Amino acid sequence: CAWSPRGQMTWNTEAFF.

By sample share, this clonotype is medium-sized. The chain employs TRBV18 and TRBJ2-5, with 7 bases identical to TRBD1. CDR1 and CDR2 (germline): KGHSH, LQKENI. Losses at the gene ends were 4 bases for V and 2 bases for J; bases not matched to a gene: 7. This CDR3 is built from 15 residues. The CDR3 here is CASSLNEGAQETQYF. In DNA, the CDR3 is TGTGCCAGCTCACTAAACGAGGGGGCGCAAGAGACCCAGTACTTC.

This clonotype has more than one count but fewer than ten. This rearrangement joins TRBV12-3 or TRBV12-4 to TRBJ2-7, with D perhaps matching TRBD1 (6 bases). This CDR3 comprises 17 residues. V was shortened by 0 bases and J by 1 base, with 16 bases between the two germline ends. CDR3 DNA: TGTGCCAGCAGTTTAGCGGGTCCGACAGGAAGGTCCTACGAGCAGTACTTC. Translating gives CASSLAGPTGRSYEQYF.

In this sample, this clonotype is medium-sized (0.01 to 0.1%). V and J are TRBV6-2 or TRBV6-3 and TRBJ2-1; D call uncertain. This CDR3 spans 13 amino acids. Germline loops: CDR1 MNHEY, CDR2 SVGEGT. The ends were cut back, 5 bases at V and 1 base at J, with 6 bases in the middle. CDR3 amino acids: CASSTSSYNEQFF. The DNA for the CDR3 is TGTGCCAGCAGTACATCTTCCTACAATGAGCAGTTCTTC.

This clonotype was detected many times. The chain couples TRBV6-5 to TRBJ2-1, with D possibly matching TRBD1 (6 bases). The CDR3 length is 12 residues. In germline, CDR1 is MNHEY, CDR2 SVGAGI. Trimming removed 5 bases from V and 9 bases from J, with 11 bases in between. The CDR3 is CASSTGTPEQFF. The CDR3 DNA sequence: TGTGCCAGCAGTACGGGGACACCTGAGCAGTTCTTC.

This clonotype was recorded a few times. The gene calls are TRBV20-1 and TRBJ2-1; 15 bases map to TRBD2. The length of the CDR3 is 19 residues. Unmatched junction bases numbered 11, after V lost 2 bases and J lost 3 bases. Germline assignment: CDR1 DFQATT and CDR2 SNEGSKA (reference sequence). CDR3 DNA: TGCAGTGCTAGACCAGGACTAGCGGGAGGGCGGGGTCTCTACAATGAGCAGTTCTTC. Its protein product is CSARPGLAGGRGLYNEQFF.

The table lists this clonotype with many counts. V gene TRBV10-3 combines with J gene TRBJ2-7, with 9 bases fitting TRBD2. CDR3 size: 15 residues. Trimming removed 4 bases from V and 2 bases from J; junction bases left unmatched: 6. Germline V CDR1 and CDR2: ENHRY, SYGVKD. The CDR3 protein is CAISVTSGKTYEQYF. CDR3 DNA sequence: TGTGCCATCAGTGTGACTAGCGGCAAAACCTACGAGCAGTACTTC.

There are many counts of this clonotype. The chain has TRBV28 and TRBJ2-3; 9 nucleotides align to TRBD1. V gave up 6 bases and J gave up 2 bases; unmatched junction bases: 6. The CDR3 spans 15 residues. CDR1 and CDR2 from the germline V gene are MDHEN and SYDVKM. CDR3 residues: CASRDRGGATDTQYF. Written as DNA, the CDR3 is TGTGCCAGCAGGGACAGGGGCGGTGCCACAGATACGCAGTATTTT.

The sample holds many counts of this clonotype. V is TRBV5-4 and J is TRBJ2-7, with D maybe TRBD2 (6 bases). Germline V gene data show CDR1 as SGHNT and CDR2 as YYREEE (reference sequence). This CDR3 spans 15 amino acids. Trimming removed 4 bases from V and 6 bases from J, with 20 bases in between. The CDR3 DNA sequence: TGTGCCAGCAGCCTTGGAGGGCTAGCGTTAGGCGAGCAGTACTTC. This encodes CASSLGGLALGEQYF.

The DNA of the CDR3 is TGTGCCAGCAGCTCTAGACAGGGTCCCCAGCATTTT. Translating it yields CASSSRQGPQHF. The chain employs TRBV7-2 and TRBJ1-5, with 7 bases matching TRBD1. Germline V lookup: CDR1 SGHTA, CDR2 FQGNSA. CDR3 length: 12 amino acids. Trimming took 4 bases from V and 10 from J; bases not matched to a gene: 4.

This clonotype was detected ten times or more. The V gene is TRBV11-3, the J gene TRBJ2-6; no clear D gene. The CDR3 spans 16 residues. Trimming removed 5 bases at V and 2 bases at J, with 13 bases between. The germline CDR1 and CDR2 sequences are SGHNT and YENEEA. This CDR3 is CASSPPRGTGANVLTF. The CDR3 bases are TGTGCCAGCAGCCCTCCACGTGGGACTGGGGCCAACGTCCTGACTTTC.